The next 28 T cell receptor beta chains were all read from a single sample in a study of spatial heterogeneity in lung cancer. Via MiXCR, TCRdb re-called the 5' RACE reads, giving one row per CDR3 protein. The sample carries approximately 12,000 distinct CDR3 sequences, approximately 6.2% recorded once. Stated time point: sample taken at primary tumor resection. Whole RNA obtained from tumor, nontumor lung or frozen PBMC underwent sequencing without sorting. Specimen: normal lung tissue next to the tumor, collected at surgery. The receptors derive from a male donor with early-stage non-small cell lung cancer.

About this clonotype itself: Since it is a stray read in a library aimed at alpha chains, this beta chain has a size that is not meaningful. This chain connects TRBV27 to TRBJ2-5; weak D call: TRBD2 (5 bases). The ends were cut back, 8 bases at V and 4 bases at J, with 11 bases in the middle. The CDR3 spans 12 residues. Germline CDR1 reads MNHEY; CDR2 reads SMNVEV (reference sequence). The CDR3 is CASATRGETQYF. The CDR3, as DNA: TGTGCCAGCGCTACCCGGGGAGAGACCCAGTACTTC.

This clonotype was seen repeatedly, ten times or more. With the library built for alpha chains, this beta chain is off target and its frequency is not meaningful. V gene TRBV6-6 combines with J gene TRBJ2-6, with D possibly matching TRBD1 (6 bases). Germline CDR1 MNHNY, CDR2 SVGAGI (reference sequence). This CDR3 has 16 amino acids. Trimming pared 7 bases from V and 0 bases from J, leaving 13 bases between. The CDR3 bases are TGTGCCAGCAACCTGCGGACAGACTCTGGGGCCAACGTCCTGACTTTC. Its translation is CASNLRTDSGANVLTF.

This clonotype was picked up many times. The library was designed around alpha chains, so this beta chain is a stray read whose abundance carries little weight. The V gene is TRBV15, the J gene TRBJ2-3; D possibly corresponds to TRBD1 (5 bases). Trimming took 9 bases from V and 2 from J, leaving 12 bases between them. This CDR3 spans 13 amino acids. Germline V gives CDR1 LNHNV, CDR2 YYDKDF (reference sequence). The CDR3 loop reads CATAQVNTDTQYF. Written as DNA, the CDR3 is TGTGCCACTGCACAGGTTAACACAGATACGCAGTATTTT.

This clonotype was detected many times. This beta chain came through as a stray read in a library set up for alpha chains, and its size says little. The chain combines TRBV11-2 with TRBJ2-7; D possibly corresponds to TRBD2 (5 bases). From germline, CDR1 is SGHAT and CDR2 FQNNGV. This CDR3 has 14 residues. V was pared by 3 bases and J by 0 bases, with 9 bases between. CDR3 bases: TGTGCCAGCAGCTTTGGAGCGGACTCCTACGAGCAGTACTTC. This gives the protein CASSFGADSYEQYF.

With respect to this clonotype: Because the library targeted alpha chains, this beta chain is an off-target read whose size means little. This chain uses TRBV2 with TRBJ2-2; 9 nucleotides align to TRBD2. The CDR3 spans 16 residues. With 1 base clipped from V and 8 bases from J, the junction kept 8 bases outside the gene matches. Germline CDR1 SNHLY, CDR2 FYNNEI. The DNA of the CDR3 is TGTGCCAGCAGTGAAGGGGTAGCGGGAGCCAGGGGGGAGCTGTTTTTT. Encoded protein: CASSEGVAGARGELFF.

This clonotype was seen at least ten times. This beta chain turned up in a library designed for alpha chains; as an off-target read, its abundance says little. The chain carries TRBV28 and TRBJ1-2; TRBD1 matches at 7 bases. Germline V lookup: CDR1 MDHEN, CDR2 SYDVKM. The CDR3 has 13 residues. V dropped 6 bases and J dropped 4; count of bases not matched to a gene: 5. The CDR3 region has the DNA TGTGCCAGCAGAAGGACAGGAGGCTATGGCTACACCTTC. This sequence encodes CASRRTGGYGYTF.

This clonotype was counted ten times or more. Because the library targeted alpha chains, this beta chain is an off-target read whose size means little. The chain is built from TRBV27 and TRBJ1-2; D possibly corresponds to TRBD1 (6 bases). Germline V gene sequence: CDR1 MNHEY, CDR2 SMNVEV (reference sequence). V dropped 3 bases and J dropped 4 bases, with 12 bases sitting between them. The CDR3 loop spans 14 amino acids. CDR3 DNA: TGTGCCAGCAGTTTTTTAAGGGGGACCTATGGCTACACCTTC. Translation: CASSFLRGTYGYTF.

This clonotype has ten or more counts. This beta chain turned up in a library designed for alpha chains; as an off-target read, its abundance says little. This chain connects TRBV6-6 to TRBJ2-2; 8 bases are a match to TRBD1. The CDR3 consists of 15 residues. After removal of 4 bases from V and 4 bases from J, the junction contained 5 bases not matched to a gene. Germline V gives CDR1 MNHNY, CDR2 SVGAGI (reference sequence). In DNA form, the CDR3 reads TGTGCCAGCAGTTTGGGACAGGATTCCACCGGGGAGCTGTTTTTT. Amino acid sequence: CASSLGQDSTGELFF.

This clonotype was detected many times. This beta chain is an unintended read in a library built for alpha chains; its size means little. The rearrangement joins TRBV7-9 to TRBJ1-2, with 11 nucleotides matching TRBD1. Trimming at V came to 4 bases and at J to 8 bases, leaving 9 bases not matched to a gene. Germline lookup yields CDR1 SEHNR and CDR2 FQNEAQ (reference sequence). CDR3 size: 15 residues. The CDR3 protein is CASSSRTGGTWGYTF. Written as DNA, the CDR3 is TGTGCCAGCAGCTCCCGGACAGGGGGCACTTGGGGCTACACCTTC.

This clonotype was counted many times. Found in a library prepared for alpha chains, this beta chain is an off-target read, and its abundance has little meaning. The chain joins TRBV5-1 to TRBJ1-1, with D perhaps TRBD1 (5 bases). Germline loops: CDR1 SGHRS, CDR2 YFSETQ. Deletions cut 0 bases from V and 10 bases from J, with 10 bases between. The length of the CDR3 is 12 residues. The CDR3 region has the DNA TGCGCCAGCAGCTTGGAAAAGGGGAGAGCTTTCTTT. Amino acids: CASSLEKGRAFF.

This clonotype was recorded at least ten times. This beta chain represents an off-target read in a library built for alpha chains; its size is of limited meaning. The rearrangement uses TRBV19 and TRBJ1-2; D is perhaps TRBD1 (5 bases). The germline V and J ends were trimmed by 3 bases and 0 bases, with 11 bases remaining between them. In germline, CDR1 is LNHDA, CDR2 SQIVND (reference sequence). The CDR3 length is 15 residues. The CDR3 here is CASSIGDYPNYGYTF. The CDR3 nucleotides are TGTGCCAGTAGTATCGGGGACTATCCTAACTATGGCTACACCTTC.

This clonotype was recorded many times. This beta chain appears as a stray read in a library generated for alpha chains; its size is not informative. This chain links TRBV6-2 or TRBV6-3 with TRBJ2-3, with 11 bases lining up with TRBD1. CDR3 size: 14 residues. CDR1 and CDR2 from the germline V gene are MNHEY and SVGEGT. J was trimmed by 7 bases and V by 6 bases; bases with no gene match: 6. As DNA, the CDR3 is TGTGCCAGCAGATCCGGGACAGGGGGGAATACGCAGTATTTT. Protein product: CASRSGTGGNTQYF.

This clonotype was counted a few times. This beta chain was picked up by a library intended for alpha chains and is off target, so its count carries little meaning. The V call is TRBV7-9, the J call TRBJ2-5; a weak D match, TRBD1 (6 bases). The length of the CDR3 is 14 residues. CDR1 and CDR2 from the germline V gene are SEHNR and FQNEAQ (reference sequence). With 2 bases removed from V and 4 bases from J, the gap between germline ends came to 11 bases. In DNA form, the CDR3 reads TGTGCCAGCAGCTTAAGGGGGAGCCGAGAGACCCAGTACTTC. Encoded protein: CASSLRGSRETQYF.

This clonotype occurred a few times. This beta chain was picked up by a library intended for alpha chains and is off target, so its count carries little meaning. The chain joins TRBV27 to TRBJ1-1, with D possibly TRBD1 on 5 matching bases. The CDR3 extends over 14 amino acids. The germline CDR1 and CDR2 sequences are MNHEY and SMNVEV (reference sequence). V was trimmed by 6 bases and J by 4 bases, leaving 15 bases between them. The CDR3 sequence: CASRRIGTGTEAFF. As DNA, the CDR3 is TGTGCCAGCAGAAGAATCGGGACCGGCACTGAAGCTTTCTTT.

This clonotype was counted at least ten times. This beta chain is off target for a library built for alpha chains, so its abundance means little. The chain is built from TRBV6-2 or TRBV6-3 and TRBJ1-5; 9 nucleotides line up with TRBD1. The germline V gene has CDR1 MNHEY and CDR2 SVGEGT. This CDR3 contains 14 residues. V dropped 6 bases and J dropped 6; count of bases not matched to a gene: 6. The CDR3 nucleotides read TGTGCCAGCAGCCTGGGACAGGGCCCTCAGCCCCAGCATTTT. It yields the protein CASSLGQGPQPQHF.

This clonotype was found many times. This beta chain appears as a stray read in a library generated for alpha chains; its size is not informative. The rearrangement joins TRBV18 to TRBJ1-1, with TRBD1 matching over 11 bases. The CDR3 extends over 15 amino acids. The V and J ends lost 8 bases and 3 bases, in that order; junction bases with no gene match: 8. CDR1 is KGHSH and CDR2 is LQKENI in the germline V gene. CDR3 protein: CASRHGQGADTEAFF. DNA of the CDR3: TGTGCCAGCCGCCATGGACAGGGGGCGGACACTGAAGCTTTCTTT.

This clonotype showed up many times. Because the library targeted alpha chains, this beta chain is an off-target read whose size means little. This rearrangement joins TRBV20-1 to TRBJ2-7; maybe TRBD2 (6 bases). Trimming took off 2 bases at V and 2 bases at J, with 13 bases between the two ends. The CDR3 has 14 amino acids. Germline CDR1 reads DFQATT; CDR2 reads SNEGSKA (reference sequence). The CDR3 DNA sequence: TGCAGTGCTAGAAAGGGCGGGGAAACCTACGAGCAGTACTTC. Amino acid sequence: CSARKGGETYEQYF.

This clonotype appeared many times. Being off target in a library aimed at alpha chains, this beta chain has a size of little meaning. The genes are TRBV5-4 and TRBJ1-1, with 7 bases that match TRBD1. CDR1 and CDR2 from the germline V gene are SGHNT and YYREEE (reference sequence). CDR3 length: 15 residues. With V trimmed by 2 bases and J by 2 bases, 6 bases remained unmatched. The CDR3 spells CASSFPGQSNTEAFF. CDR3 nucleotide sequence: TGTGCCAGCAGCTTCCCGGGACAGAGTAACACTGAAGCTTTCTTT.

This clonotype appeared many times. This beta chain is off target for a library built for alpha chains, so its abundance means little. J is TRBJ1-5 and V is TRBV29-1; a weak D match, TRBD1 (6 bases). The CDR3 extends over 13 amino acids. V lost 6 bases and J lost 5, with 14 bases in between. CDR1 and CDR2 (germline): SQVTM, ANQGSEA. The CDR3 DNA is TGCAGCGTCCAGACAGGAGGAGATCAGCCCCAGCATTTT. Encoded protein: CSVQTGGDQPQHF.

This clonotype was seen ten or more times. As an off-target read in a library built for alpha chains, this beta chain has a frequency of little significance. V usage is TRBV20-1 and J usage is TRBJ1-1, with TRBD1 identical over 8 bases. The CDR3 has 12 residues. The germline V gene has CDR1 DFQATT and CDR2 SNEGSKA (reference sequence). This CDR3 is CSPTQGAPEAFF. DNA for the CDR3: TGCAGCCCGACCCAGGGGGCACCTGAAGCTTTCTTT.

The table lists this clonotype with many counts. This beta chain turned up in a library designed for alpha chains; as an off-target read, its abundance says little. The chain carries TRBV15 and TRBJ2-7; D is perhaps TRBD2 (6 bases). The germline V and J ends were trimmed by 2 bases and 6 bases, with 14 bases remaining between them. Germline-derived CDR1 and CDR2 are LNHNV and YYDKDF (reference sequence). This CDR3 has 14 residues. CDR3 coding DNA: TGTGCCACCAGCAGATCGGAAAGGGGAGGCGAGCAGTACTTC. Translating gives CATSRSERGGEQYF.

Concerning this clonotype: The library was built for alpha chains, so this beta chain is an off-target read and its size means little. The gene calls are TRBV20-1 and TRBJ1-2; no definite D call. Per the germline V gene, CDR1 is DFQATT and CDR2 is SNEGSKA (reference sequence). The CDR3 consists of 11 residues. The germline V and J ends were trimmed by 0 bases and 10 bases, with 9 bases remaining between them. CDR3 sequence: CSARDFGDYTF. The CDR3 region has the DNA TGCAGTGCTAGAGATTTCGGAGACTACACCTTC.

This clonotype was counted many times. This beta chain represents an off-target read in a library built for alpha chains; its size is of limited meaning. The V call is TRBV6-6, the J call TRBJ1-2; D gene unclear. Deletions cut 2 bases from V and 6 bases from J, with 10 bases between. Germline CDR1 and CDR2: MNHNY and SVGAGI (reference sequence). The CDR3 spans 13 residues. The CDR3 sequence is CASSYQESNGYTF. The CDR3 DNA reads as TGTGCCAGCAGTTACCAGGAGTCGAATGGCTACACCTTC.

On this clonotype: A library made for alpha chains picked up this beta chain off target, so its size means little. This chain uses TRBV7-3 with TRBJ2-1; 11 bases line up with TRBD2. Trimming took 5 bases from V and 4 from J; bases not matched to a gene: 4. This CDR3 is built from 15 residues. The germline gives CDR1 SGHTA, CDR2 FQGTGA. The CDR3 here is CASSPGLAVYNEQFF. The CDR3, as DNA: TGTGCCAGCAGCCCGGGACTAGCGGTGTACAATGAGCAGTTCTTC. Drawing the rest from reference TRBV7-3 and TRBJ2-1, the complete variable domain is GAGVSQTPSNKVTEKGKYVELRCDPISGHTALYWYRQSLGQGPEFLIYFQGTGAADDSGLPNDRFFAVRPEGSVSTLKIQRTERGDSAVYLCASSPGLAVYNEQFFGPGTRLTVL.

This clonotype was seen at least ten times. The library was built for alpha chains, so this beta chain is an off-target read and its size means little. The rearrangement uses TRBV5-4 and TRBJ2-2, with 8 bases that match TRBD2. The V and J ends lost 4 bases and 1 base, in that order; junction bases with no gene match: 6. The CDR3 is 16 residues long. Germline V gene data show CDR1 as SGHNT and CDR2 as YYREEE (reference sequence). The CDR3 DNA follows: TGTGCCAGCAGCCTCCGCGGGGGGCAGAACACCGGGGAGCTGTTTTTT. Amino acid sequence: CASSLRGGQNTGELFF.

This clonotype has a count of ten or more. This beta chain is a stray sequence in a library constructed for alpha chains; its clone size is not meaningful. V usage is TRBV27 and J usage is TRBJ2-5; possible D gene TRBD1, 5 bases. The germline V gene encodes CDR1 MNHEY and CDR2 SMNVEV (reference sequence). V lost 2 bases and J lost 7, with 8 bases in between. CDR3 length equals 12 residues. The DNA of the CDR3 is TGTGCCAGCAGTTTAGAAGGGGTGACCCAGTACTTC. Its protein is CASSLEGVTQYF.

This clonotype came up many times. A library made for alpha chains picked up this beta chain off target, so its size means little. CDR3 residues: CSARDYRRDRGWNEQFF. The CDR3 coding sequence is TGCAGTGCTAGAGACTACCGTAGGGACAGGGGGTGGAATGAGCAGTTCTTC. The chain has TRBV20-1 and TRBJ2-1; 11 bases are shared with TRBD1. The CDR3 is 17 amino acids. The germline V gene has CDR1 DFQATT and CDR2 SNEGSKA (reference sequence). The ends lost 0 bases at V and 7 bases at J; junction bases unmatched: 11.

As for this clonotype: Since the library was made to target alpha chains, this beta chain is a stray read and its abundance is not meaningful. The chain employs TRBV5-6 and TRBJ2-3; D gene ambiguous. Germline loops: CDR1 SGHDT, CDR2 YYEEEE. V was pared by 2 bases and J by 2 bases, with 6 bases between. The length of the CDR3 is 13 residues. The CDR3 sequence: CASSFRFTDTQYF. The CDR3 DNA is TGTGCCAGCAGCTTCAGGTTCACAGATACGCAGTATTTT.